This TCR beta chain emerged from a study of blood T cell repertoires in COVID-19. Across the study: Sites in the United States, Italy and Spain provided acute and convalescent COVID-19 samples. The cDNA or gDNA used as material had been derived from T cells, B-cell-depleted T cells, or PBMCs.

In the source study's methods: Nucleated cell counts were estimated from reference gene primer amplification. Here immunoSEQ multiplex PCR was the method, and the copy in TCRdb shows in-frame clones only, minus some. For V, J and clone size, that table is used; D and trimming come from the DNA. The sample records around 170,000 clones, around 74% being singletons. This clone was observed a handful of times. This CDR3 has 15 amino acids. CDR1 is LGHNA and CDR2 is YSLEER in the germline V gene. V shed 0 bases, J shed 5 bases, and the junction held 6 bases outside the gene matches. This clonotype was obtained from a woman older than 75 with acute or convalescent COVID-19. The sample consisted of peripheral blood. V gene TRBV4-3 combines with J gene TRBJ2-5; TRBD2 matches 7 bases. CDR3 loop: CASSQETSILETQYF. The CDR3 nucleotides are TGCGCCAGCAGCCAAGAGACTAGCATCTTGGAGACCCAGTACTTC.